This TCR beta chain originates from a study of blood T cell repertoires in COVID-19. The length of the CDR3 is 14 residues. V gave up 5 bases and J gave up 8 bases, with 16 bases separating them. Per the germline V gene, CDR1 is LNHDA and CDR2 is SQIVND (reference sequence). The repertoire was sequenced with immunoSEQ multiplex PCR; TCRdb's copy has only in-frame clones and lacks some. The sample has 100,000 to 150,000 clones; roughly 90% are singletons. The receptor was isolated from a man between 60 and 75 years old with COVID-19, enrolled during active disease. The sample comprised peripheral blood. V usage is TRBV19 and J usage is TRBJ2-4; the D gene is possibly TRBD1 (5 bases). The CDR3 loop is CASSYLQGRDIQYF. DNA of the CDR3: TGTGCCAGTAGTTACCTTCAGGGTCGGGACATTCAGTACTTC.